In its sample, the clone carrying this T cell receptor (beta chain) was seen a few times. The data are from a study of blood T cell repertoires in COVID-19. Assay used: immunoSEQ multiplex PCR; TCRdb lists only in-frame clones, some missing. Found here are over 150,000 clones, 84% of them singletons; the top ten hold approximately 13%. The clonotype comes from a human donor in a cohort sampled during active COVID-19. Sequencing was done on a sample of peripheral blood.

The CDR3 loop reads CASRLVDREKTMNTEAFF. Written as DNA, the CDR3 is TGTGCCAGCAGACTAGTGGACAGAGAAAAGACCATGAACACTGAAGCTTTCTTT. The rearrangement links TRBV28 to TRBJ1-1; perhaps TRBD1 as D (6 bases). CDR1 and CDR2 (germline): MDHEN, SYDVKM. Trimming stripped 6 bases from V and 0 bases from J, with 23 bases between. The CDR3 totals 18 residues. The complete variable domain, with remaining parts taken from reference TRBV28 and TRBJ1-1, reads DVKVTQSSRYLVKRTGEKVFLECVQDMDHENMFWYRQDPGLGLRLIYFSYDVKMKEKGDIPEGYSVSREKKERFSLILESASTNQTSMYLCASRLVDREKTMNTEAFFGQGTRLTVV.